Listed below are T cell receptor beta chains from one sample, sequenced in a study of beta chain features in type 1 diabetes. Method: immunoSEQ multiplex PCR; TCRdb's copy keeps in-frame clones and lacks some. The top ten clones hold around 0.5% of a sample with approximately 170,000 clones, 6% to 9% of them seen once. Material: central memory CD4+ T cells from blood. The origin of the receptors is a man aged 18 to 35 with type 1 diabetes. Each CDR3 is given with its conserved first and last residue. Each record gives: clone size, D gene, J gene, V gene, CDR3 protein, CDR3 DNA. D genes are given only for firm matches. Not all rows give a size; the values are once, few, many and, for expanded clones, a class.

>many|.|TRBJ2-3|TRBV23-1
CASSQSIPGAEDTQYF
TGCGCCAGCAGTCAATCGATACCAGGGGCTGAAGATACGCAGTATTTT
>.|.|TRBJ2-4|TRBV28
CASSLFGGGRGMENIQYF
TGTGCCAGCAGTTTATTTGGGGGTGGCAGGGGTATGGAAAACATTCAGTACTTC
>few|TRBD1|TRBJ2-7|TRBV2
CASRRDRAELYEQYF
TGTGCCAGCAGGCGAGACAGGGCTGAACTCTACGAGCAGTACTTC
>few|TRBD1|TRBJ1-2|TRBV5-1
CASSWNPGQTTNYGYTF
TGCGCCAGCAGCTGGAATCCGGGACAGACAACTAACTATGGCTACACCTTC
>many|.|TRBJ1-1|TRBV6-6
CASGPPNTEAFF
TGTGCCAGCGGCCCTCCGAACACTGAAGCTTTCTTT
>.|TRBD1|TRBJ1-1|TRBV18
CASSRTGTGEGTEAFF
TGTGCCAGCTCAAGAACCGGGACAGGGGAGGGCACTGAAGCTTTCTTT
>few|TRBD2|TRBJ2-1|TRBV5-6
CASSLLGTSGGNEQFF
TGTGCCAGCAGTCTTCTCGGGACTAGCGGGGGCAATGAGCAGTTCTTC
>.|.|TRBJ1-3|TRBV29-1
CSVQQGAGGNTIYF
TGCAGCGTACAACAGGGAGCCGGTGGAAACACCATATATTTT
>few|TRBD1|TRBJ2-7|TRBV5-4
CASTVGRDRGYEQYF
TGTGCCAGCACCGTCGGCCGGGACAGGGGTTACGAGCAGTACTTC
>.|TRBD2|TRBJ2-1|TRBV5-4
CASRGSLAGEQFF
TGTGCCAGCAGAGGCTCTCTAGCGGGAGAGCAGTTCTTC
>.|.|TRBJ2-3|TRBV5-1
CASSLSDYYTDTQYF
TGCGCCAGCAGCCTCTCGGACTACTACACAGATACGCAGTATTTT
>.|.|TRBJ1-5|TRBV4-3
CASSQVYRDYSNQPQHF
TGCGCCAGCAGCCAGGTTTATCGGGACTATAGCAATCAGCCCCAGCATTTT
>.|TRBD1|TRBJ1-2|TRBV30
CAWSVGTGDGYTF
TGTGCCTGGAGTGTGGGGACAGGGGATGGCTACACCTTC
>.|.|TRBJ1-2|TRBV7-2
CASSLARQDATGYTF
TGTGCCAGCAGCTTAGCCAGACAGGATGCGACGGGCTACACCTTC
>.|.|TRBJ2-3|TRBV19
CASSIDPPGFSGTDTQYF
TGTGCCAGTAGTATAGACCCACCAGGGTTTTCGGGCACAGATACGCAGTATTTT
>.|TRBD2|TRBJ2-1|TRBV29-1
CSVPPSIAGSRDEQFF
TGCAGCGTTCCTCCCTCTATAGCGGGGTCCAGGGATGAGCAGTTCTTC
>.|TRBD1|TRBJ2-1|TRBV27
CASRVDRGLYNEQFF
TGTGCCAGCAGAGTGGACAGGGGGCTTTACAATGAGCAGTTCTTC
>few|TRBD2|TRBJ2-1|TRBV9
CASSPTGGASYNEQFF
TGTGCCAGCAGCCCGACGGGGGGGGCCTCCTACAATGAGCAGTTCTTC
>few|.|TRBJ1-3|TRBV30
CAWSKQVDAGNTIYF
TGTGCCTGGAGTAAACAGGTAGACGCTGGAAACACCATATATTTT
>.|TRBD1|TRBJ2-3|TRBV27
CASSPDRVWTDTQYF
TGTGCCAGCAGCCCGGACAGGGTCTGGACAGATACGCAGTATTTT
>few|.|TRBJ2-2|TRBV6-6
CASSYSGGPELFF
TGTGCCAGCAGTTACTCTGGGGGCCCCGAGCTGTTTTTT
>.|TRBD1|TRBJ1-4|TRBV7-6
CASSLAGDSNEKLFF
TGTGCCAGCAGCTTAGCGGGGGACAGTAATGAAAAACTGTTTTTT
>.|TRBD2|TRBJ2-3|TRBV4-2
CASSQESSGSTDTQYF
TGTGCCAGCAGCCAAGAATCTAGCGGGAGCACAGATACGCAGTATTTT
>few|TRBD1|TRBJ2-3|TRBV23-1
CASSQSRGHGTDTQYF
TGCGCCAGCAGTCAGTCAAGGGGGCACGGCACAGATACGCAGTATTTT
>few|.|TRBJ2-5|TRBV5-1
CASRGAYQETQYF
TGCGCCAGCAGAGGGGCCTACCAAGAGACCCAGTACTTC
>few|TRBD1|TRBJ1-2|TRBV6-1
CASSEGRGTANYGYTF
TGTGCCAGCAGTGAAGGCAGGGGGACCGCTAACTATGGCTACACCTTC
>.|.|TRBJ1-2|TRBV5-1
CASSLDQGNYGYTF
TGCGCCAGCAGCTTGGATCAGGGGAACTATGGCTACACCTTC
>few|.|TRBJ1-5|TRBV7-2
CASSFKPGDQPQHF
TGTGCCAGCAGCTTTAAGCCAGGGGATCAGCCCCAGCATTTT
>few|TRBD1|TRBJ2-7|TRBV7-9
CASSRWGQGYEQYF
TGTGCCAGCAGCCGCTGGGGACAGGGGTACGAGCAGTACTTC
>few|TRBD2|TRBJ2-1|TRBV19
CASTSTIQREVLNEQFF
TGTGCCAGTACCTCGACTATCCAGCGGGAGGTACTAAATGAGCAGTTCTTC
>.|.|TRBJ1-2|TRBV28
CASSLRTTVNYGYTF
TGTGCCAGCAGTTTGAGGACGACAGTGAACTATGGCTACACCTTC
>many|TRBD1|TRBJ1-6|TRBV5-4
CASSLNRGDSPLHF
TGTGCCAGCAGCTTGAACAGGGGCGATTCACCCCTCCACTTT
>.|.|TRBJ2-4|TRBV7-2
CASSLDQGIIQYF
TGTGCCAGCAGCTTAGATCAGGGTATCATTCAGTACTTC
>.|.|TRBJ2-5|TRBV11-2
CASSPTGGLEYF
TGTGCCAGCAGCCCTACCGGGGGTCTGGAGTACTTC
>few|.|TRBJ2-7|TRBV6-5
CASSPRRGEQYF
TGTGCCAGCAGTCCCAGGAGGGGCGAGCAGTACTTC
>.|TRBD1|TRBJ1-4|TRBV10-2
CASSESSRGREKLFF
TGCGCCAGCAGTGAGTCTTCCAGGGGGCGTGAAAAACTGTTTTTT
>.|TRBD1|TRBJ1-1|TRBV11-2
CASRNRGMNTEAFF
TGTGCCAGCAGGAACAGGGGGATGAACACTGAAGCTTTCTTT
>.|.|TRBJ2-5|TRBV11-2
CASGAGTQETQYF
TGTGCCAGCGGGGCGGGGACCCAAGAGACCCAGTACTTC
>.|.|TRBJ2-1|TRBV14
CASSQDHGTDEQFF
TGTGCCAGCAGCCAAGATCACGGGACTGATGAGCAGTTCTTC
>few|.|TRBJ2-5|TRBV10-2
CASSESIYGTQYF
TGCGCCAGCAGTGAGTCCATCTATGGGACCCAGTACTTC
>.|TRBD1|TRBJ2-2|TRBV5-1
CASSLQGSWNTGELFF
TGCGCCAGCAGCTTACAGGGGAGTTGGAACACCGGGGAGCTGTTTTTT
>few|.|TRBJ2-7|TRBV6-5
CASSYSGGRRVDEQYF
TGTGCCAGCAGTTACTCGGGGGGACGCCGTGTGGACGAGCAGTACTTC
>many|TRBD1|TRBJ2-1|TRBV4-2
CASSQHPGQGGASEQFF
TGTGCCAGCAGCCAACATCCGGGACAGGGGGGGGCAAGTGAGCAGTTCTTC